These 12 T cell receptor beta chains originate from one sample sequenced in a study of T-cell reconstitution after alpha-beta-depleted transplantation in children. Unique molecular identifiers were incorporated when the TCRbeta library was constructed. TCRdb re-analysed the PCR reads in MiXCR, keeping a single row per CDR3 protein. Here the sample spans about a million distinct CDR3 sequences, roughly 29% being singletons. Sequenced here: PBMCs, mostly from graft donor cells, sampled 360 days after TCRalphabeta/CD19-depleted stem cell transplant. Source of these receptors: a boy in the first two years of life who had a stem cell transplant for SCID, so the T cells may come from the graft donor.

The chain joins TRBV20-1 to TRBJ2-7, with D perhaps matching TRBD1 (6 bases). The CDR3 runs 14 residues. V was cut by 2 bases and J by 6 bases, with 17 bases left in between. The germline V gene encodes CDR1 DFQATT and CDR2 SNEGSKA (reference sequence). CDR3 nucleotides: TGCAGTGCTAGATCCGACCACAGGGCGGGCGAGCAGTACTTC. Amino acids: CSARSDHRAGEQYF.

This clonotype was seen only a few times. The chain employs TRBV28 and TRBJ1-4; D not resolved. V lost 3 bases and J lost 0, with 8 bases in between. The CDR3 consists of 15 residues. Germline CDR1 is MDHEN and CDR2 is SYDVKM. The CDR3: CASSFSDATNEKLFF. In DNA form, the CDR3 reads TGTGCCAGCAGTTTTTCAGATGCAACTAATGAAAAACTGTTTTTT.

This clonotype appeared a few times. The V and J genes are TRBV29-1 and TRBJ2-7; 10 bases line up with TRBD1. Germline values: CDR1 SQVTM, CDR2 ANQGSEA. Unmatched junction bases numbered 8, after V lost 4 bases and J lost 2 bases. CDR3 size: 15 residues. CDR3 DNA sequence: TGCAGCGTTGGCGACAGGGGGCGGGGGCCCTACGAGCAGTACTTC. Residues: CSVGDRGRGPYEQYF.

The table lists this clonotype with a few counts. The rearrangement joins TRBV20-1 to TRBJ1-2; D call uncertain. CDR3 length equals 12 residues. Germline V lookup: CDR1 DFQATT, CDR2 SNEGSKA (reference sequence). V was shortened by 0 bases and J by 3 bases, with 5 bases between the two germline ends. DNA of the CDR3: TGCAGTGCTAGAGATTTCTACTATGGCTACACCTTC. The encoded protein is CSARDFYYGYTF.

The chain recombines TRBV10-3 with TRBJ2-3; weak D call: TRBD1 (5 bases). Looked up from germline, CDR1 is ENHRY and CDR2 is SYGVKD. The V end was cut by 3 bases, the J end by 2 bases, with 12 bases between. This CDR3 comprises 15 residues. CDR3 DNA sequence: TGTGCCATCAGTGACCGACAGAGTTCCACAGATACGCAGTATTTT. Translated: CAISDRQSSTDTQYF.

The sample holds a few counts of this clonotype. The chain couples TRBV6-1 to TRBJ2-2; 9 nucleotides match TRBD2. The CDR3 has 15 amino acids. V gave up 7 bases and J gave up 1 base; unmatched junction bases: 4. Germline CDR1 reads MNHNS; CDR2 reads SASEGT. The CDR3 spells CASMMTSGNTGELFF. The CDR3 region has the DNA TGTGCCAGCATGATGACTAGCGGGAACACCGGGGAGCTGTTTTTT.

This clonotype was detected a few times. The chain employs TRBV7-2 and TRBJ2-1; D remains unclear. Germline CDR1 is SGHTA and CDR2 is FQGNSA. Trimming cost V 0 bases and J 2 bases, with 14 bases left between them. The CDR3 runs to 17 residues. CDR3 nucleotides: TGTGCCAGCAGCTTAGCGGCTGCAAAATTGACCTACAATGAGCAGTTCTTC. The encoded protein is CASSLAAAKLTYNEQFF.

There are a few counts of this clonotype. V and J are TRBV10-3 and TRBJ1-2; D unresolved. V lost 8 bases, J lost 8 bases, and 12 bases lay in between. Germline CDR1 ENHRY, CDR2 SYGVKD. CDR3 length: 11 residues. The CDR3 protein is CAIGNSWGYTF. CDR3 DNA sequence: TGTGCCATCGGAAACTCATGGGGCTACACCTTC.

V usage is TRBV6-5 and J usage is TRBJ1-1; D gene uncertain. Germline V gives CDR1 MNHEY, CDR2 SVGAGI. V was cut by 0 bases and J by 1 base, with 12 bases left in between. This CDR3 comprises 16 residues. The CDR3 DNA sequence: TGTGCCAGCAGTTACTCGAGTAAAGGGCGGAACACTGAAGCTTTCTTT. Its translation is CASSYSSKGRNTEAFF.

The chain is built from TRBV7-3 and TRBJ2-5; the D gene is possibly TRBD1 (5 bases). The CDR3 runs 16 residues. Germline V gene lookup returns CDR1 SGHTA and CDR2 FQGTGA. The ends were cut back, 1 base at V and 5 bases at J, with 17 bases in the middle. The CDR3 sequence is CASSLSGRVPRETQYF. The CDR3 DNA reads TGTGCCAGCAGCTTAAGTGGCAGGGTCCCCAGGGAGACCCAGTACTTC.

This clonotype was found many times. This chain connects TRBV28 to TRBJ2-7, with 10 nucleotides matching TRBD1. The ends lost 6 bases at V and 1 base at J; junction bases unmatched: 3. The CDR3 covers 14 residues. Germline V lookup: CDR1 MDHEN, CDR2 SYDVKM. The CDR3 DNA reads TGTGCCAGCAGGGGACAGGGGAAGTCCTACGAGCAGTACTTC. Translated, it gives CASRGQGKSYEQYF.

The chain is built from TRBV5-5 and TRBJ2-5, with a possible D match to TRBD1 (6 bases). With 4 bases removed from V and 2 bases from J, the gap between germline ends came to 15 bases. Germline-derived CDR1 and CDR2 are SGHKS and YYEKEE (reference sequence). CDR3 length: 15 amino acids. The CDR3 loop reads CASSPRRTEQETQYF. CDR3 nucleotides: TGTGCCAGCAGCCCGCGGAGGACAGAACAAGAGACCCAGTACTTC. Variable domain in full (rest from reference TRBV5-5 and TRBJ2-5): DAGVTQSPTHLIKTRGQQVTLRCSPISGHKSVSWYQQVLGQGPQFIFQYYEKEERGRGNFPDRFSARQFPNYSSELNVNALLLGDSALYLCASSPRRTEQETQYFGPGTRLLVL.